The 27 T cell receptor beta chains below all came from one sample that was sequenced in a study of CD8 T cells in ankylosing spondylitis. MiXCR was run by TCRdb on the 5' RACE reads, yielding one entry per CDR3 protein. The table has fewer than 250,000 distinct CDR3 sequences, about 26% seen once; the top ten hold about 6.9%. Specimen: blood, either unsorted or a sorted T cell fraction (not recorded which). These receptors were obtained from a male donor with ankylosing spondylitis or in good health (not recorded which).

The V and J genes are TRBV18 and TRBJ1-5, with D perhaps matching TRBD1 (5 bases). The CDR3 loop spans 16 amino acids. V gave up 3 bases and J gave up 5 bases, with 17 bases separating them. The germline V gene has CDR1 KGHSH and CDR2 LQKENI. The CDR3 spells CASSPGVGGVDQPQHF. For the CDR3, the DNA is TGTGCCAGCTCACCCGGCGTTGGAGGGGTGGATCAGCCCCAGCATTTT.

This clonotype was picked up many times. The genes are TRBV20-1 and TRBJ2-1; 8 bases are a match to TRBD2. This CDR3 has 12 residues. Germline V gives CDR1 DFQATT, CDR2 SNEGSKA (reference sequence). The J segment lost 14 bases and the V segment lost 2 bases, leaving 8 bases of the junction unmatched. The CDR3 here is CSARPSGTREFF. The DNA for the CDR3 is TGCAGTGCTAGACCCTCCGGGACTAGGGAGTTCTTC.

This chain links TRBV4-1 with TRBJ2-7, with 8 nucleotides matching TRBD2. The V gene end was trimmed by 3 bases and the J gene end by 3 bases; junction bases not matched to a gene: 10. Germline V lookup: CDR1 MGHRA, CDR2 YSYEKL. The CDR3 totals 16 residues. The CDR3 here is CASSQRGLAGFYEQYF. DNA for the CDR3: TGCGCCAGCAGCCAGAGGGGCCTAGCGGGCTTCTACGAGCAGTACTTC.

This clonotype was observed many times. This chain connects TRBV7-3 to TRBJ2-1; 9 bases map to TRBD2. Unmatched junction bases numbered 6, after V lost 2 bases and J lost 4 bases. The CDR3 has 16 amino acids. Germline CDR1 is SGHTA and CDR2 is FQGTGA. The CDR3 DNA sequence: TGTGCCAGCAGCTTATATGCTAGCGGGGCTTACAATGAGCAGTTCTTC. Translation: CASSLYASGAYNEQFF.

This clonotype was seen at least ten times. The rearrangement links TRBV29-1 to TRBJ2-1; no firm D call. V was shortened by 0 bases and J by 11 bases, with 14 bases between the two germline ends. The length of the CDR3 is 13 residues. The germline CDR1 and CDR2 sequences are SQVTM and ANQGSEA. The CDR3 is CSVEDRGFVKQFF. In nucleotides, the CDR3 is TGCAGCGTTGAAGATCGAGGTTTTGTAAAGCAGTTCTTC.

At least ten counts were recorded for this clonotype. This chain connects TRBV2 to TRBJ1-1; possibly TRBD1 for D (5 bases). Trimming stripped 3 bases from V and 2 bases from J, with 13 bases between. In germline, CDR1 is SNHLY, CDR2 FYNNEI. The CDR3 loop spans 15 amino acids. The CDR3 nucleotides read TGTGCCAGCAGTGAGGGGCGGAGAACCAACACTGAAGCTTTCTTT. This encodes CASSEGRRTNTEAFF. Full variable domain (remainder filled in from reference TRBV2 and TRBJ1-1): EPEVTQTPSHQVTQMGQEVILRCVPISNHLYFYWYRQILGQKVEFLVSFYNNEISEKSEIFDDQFSVERPDGSNFTLKIRSTKLEDSAMYFCASSEGRRTNTEAFFGQGTRLTVV.

This clonotype was counted between two and nine times. V usage is TRBV10-3 and J usage is TRBJ1-1; 7 nucleotides agree with TRBD1. This CDR3 comprises 15 residues. Germline lookup yields CDR1 ENHRY and CDR2 SYGVKD. Unmatched junction bases numbered 13, after V lost 6 bases and J lost 6 bases. CDR3 in DNA: TGTGCCATCAGCGGGACAGTTCCCGGGACCTCTGAAGCTTTCTTT. Residues: CAISGTVPGTSEAFF.

This sequence joins TRBV18 and TRBJ1-2; D is unresolved. The V and J ends lost 3 bases and 4 bases respectively, with 12 bases between them. Germline-derived CDR1 and CDR2 are KGHSH and LQKENI. CDR3 length: 14 amino acids. CDR3 sequence reads: CASSPGSEGYGYTF. Written as DNA, the CDR3 is TGTGCCAGCTCACCGGGCAGCGAGGGCTATGGCTACACCTTC.

The V gene is TRBV27, the J gene TRBJ2-1; perhaps TRBD2 as D (6 bases). The CDR3 length is 14 residues. V was cut by 5 bases and J by 6 bases, with 14 bases left in between. Germline CDR1 is MNHEY and CDR2 is SMNVEV (reference sequence). CDR3 DNA: TGTGCCAGCAGTGCGGGACGACCGACCAATGAGCAGTTCTTC. This encodes CASSAGRPTNEQFF.

This chain joins TRBV20-1 and TRBJ2-5; TRBD2 is a possible D gene (6 bases). This CDR3 has 13 residues. Germline loops: CDR1 DFQATT, CDR2 SNEGSKA (reference sequence). Trimming stripped 3 bases from V and 1 base from J, with 9 bases between. Here the CDR3 reads CSASGGVQETQYF. CDR3 in DNA: TGCAGTGCTAGCGGGGGAGTCCAAGAGACCCAGTACTTC.

This clonotype was counted many times. CDR3 residues: CASGTSTDTQYF. For the CDR3, the DNA is TGTGCCAGCGGGACTAGCACAGATACGCAGTATTTT. The chain links TRBV12-3 or TRBV12-4 to TRBJ2-3; a possible D gene is TRBD2 (6 bases). The CDR3 extends over 12 amino acids. The ends were cut back, 8 bases at V and 0 bases at J, with 6 bases in the middle.

This clonotype was observed at least ten times. V and J are TRBV12-3 or TRBV12-4 and TRBJ1-1; 10 nucleotides agree with TRBD1. V shed 2 bases, J shed 3 bases, and the junction held 6 bases outside the gene matches. The CDR3 consists of 16 residues. The CDR3 reads CASSLKFGTGDTEAFF. The CDR3 DNA reads as TGTGCCAGCAGTTTAAAGTTCGGGACAGGGGACACTGAAGCTTTCTTT.

The gene calls are TRBV9 and TRBJ2-2, with D tentatively TRBD2 (6 bases). CDR1 and CDR2 from the germline V gene are SGDLS and YYNGEE. The CDR3 spans 16 residues. V was cut by 4 bases and J by 5 bases, with 18 bases left in between. The CDR3, as DNA: TGTGCCAGCAGCCCTCCGGCTCTAGCGCTTACCGGGGAGCTGTTTTTT. As protein: CASSPPALALTGELFF.

V usage is TRBV20-1 and J usage is TRBJ2-7; D unresolved. This CDR3 region has 14 residues. Germline-derived CDR1 and CDR2 are DFQATT and SNEGSKA (reference sequence). The ends were cut back, 1 base at V and 2 bases at J, with 12 bases in the middle. CDR3 DNA: TGCAGTGCTAGAGTCTCACGGGCGGCCTACGAGCAGTACTTC. This translates into CSARVSRAAYEQYF.

This clonotype was seen ten or more times. The chain recombines TRBV20-1 with TRBJ2-5; 7 nucleotides agree with TRBD2. The CDR3 has 13 residues. Germline values: CDR1 DFQATT, CDR2 SNEGSKA (reference sequence). V lost 6 bases to trimming and J lost 1 base; unmatched junction nucleotides: 5. CDR3 in amino acids: CSALLAIQETQYF. The CDR3, as DNA: TGCAGTGCCCTACTAGCGATCCAAGAGACCCAGTACTTC.

This clonotype was counted between two and nine times. This chain joins TRBV29-1 and TRBJ1-2, with 9 positions matching TRBD1. This CDR3 is 14 amino acids long. In germline, CDR1 is SQVTM, CDR2 ANQGSEA. Trimming took 6 bases from V and 6 from J; bases not matched to a gene: 11. CDR3 region: CSVRGGQGVNGYTF. In nucleotides, the CDR3 is TGCAGCGTCCGAGGGGGACAGGGAGTCAATGGCTACACCTTC.

The rearrangement links TRBV5-6 to TRBJ2-1; 9 bases map to TRBD2. The CDR3 contains 15 residues. Germline trimming cut 4 bases from V and 4 bases from J; bases unmatched to any gene: 6. The germline V gene encodes CDR1 SGHDT and CDR2 YYEEEE. DNA of the CDR3: TGTGCCAGCAGCCCGGGACTAGCAGAATACAATGAGCAGTTCTTC. Translating it yields CASSPGLAEYNEQFF.

The sample holds a few counts of this clonotype. This chain links TRBV29-1 with TRBJ2-1, with a weak D call TRBD1 (5 bases). V was pared by 7 bases and J by 8 bases, with 15 bases between. The CDR3 has 12 amino acids. CDR1 and CDR2 from the germline V gene are SQVTM and ANQGSEA. The CDR3 nucleotides read TGCAGCGCCCGAACAGCAGGGTATGAGCAGTTCTTC. Amino acid sequence: CSARTAGYEQFF.

The chain is built from TRBV20-1 and TRBJ1-5; no clear D gene. V was shortened by 3 bases and J by 2 bases, with 11 bases between the two germline ends. Germline-derived CDR1 and CDR2 are DFQATT and SNEGSKA (reference sequence). The CDR3 loop spans 14 amino acids. The CDR3 nucleotides are TGCAGTGCTAGTGAGCCAAGGGGCAATCAGCCCCAGCATTTT. It codes for CSASEPRGNQPQHF.

This clonotype was found a few times. The gene calls are TRBV7-3 and TRBJ2-1; 9 nucleotides agree with TRBD2. V shed 6 bases and J 2 bases; nucleotides not matched to a gene: 8. The germline V gene has CDR1 SGHTA and CDR2 FQGTGA. CDR3 size: 16 residues. The CDR3 loop is CASSPAGGVPYNEQFF. In nucleotides, the CDR3 is TGTGCCAGCAGTCCAGCGGGAGGCGTACCCTACAATGAGCAGTTCTTC.

The V gene is TRBV3-1, the J gene TRBJ2-1; D gene uncertain. Germline CDR1 and CDR2: LGHDT and YNNKEL (reference sequence). CDR3 size: 15 residues. Trimming pared 2 bases from V and 0 bases from J, leaving 8 bases between. CDR3 DNA: TGTGCCAGCAGCCAACCCCTAGTCTCCTACAATGAGCAGTTCTTC. Amino acids: CASSQPLVSYNEQFF.

This clonotype has more than one count but fewer than ten. The chain links TRBV20-1 to TRBJ1-1; the D gene is possibly TRBD1 (5 bases). This CDR3 spans 14 amino acids. Looked up from germline, CDR1 is DFQATT and CDR2 is SNEGSKA (reference sequence). With 1 base removed from V and 5 bases from J, the gap between germline ends came to 14 bases. The CDR3 loop reads CSARGGGVGTEAFF. CDR3 nucleotides: TGCAGTGCTAGAGGGGGAGGGGTTGGGACTGAAGCTTTCTTT.

The chain carries TRBV10-3 and TRBJ2-7; D is ambiguous. The CDR3 has 17 amino acids. Germline V lookup: CDR1 ENHRY, CDR2 SYGVKD. Trimming removed 2 bases at V and 2 bases at J, with 19 bases between. The CDR3 bases are TGTGCCATCAGTGAGCCCAGTTACACGGAGAAGACCTACGAGCAGTACTTC. It encodes CAISEPSYTEKTYEQYF.

This clonotype has a handful of counts. This chain joins TRBV29-1 and TRBJ1-5; 9 positions agree with TRBD1. The V gene's germline CDR1 is SQVTM and CDR2 ANQGSEA. The CDR3 totals 13 residues. V lost 6 bases to trimming and J lost 4 bases; unmatched junction nucleotides: 4. This CDR3 reads CSVGQGQNQPQHF. CDR3 nucleotide sequence: TGCAGCGTCGGACAGGGGCAGAATCAGCCCCAGCATTTT.

There are many counts of this clonotype. The chain recombines TRBV25-1 with TRBJ2-7; TRBD2 agrees at 14 bases. The V segment lost 5 bases and the J segment 1 base; nucleotides outside the gene matches: 1. Germline-derived CDR1 and CDR2 are MGHDK and SYGVNS. The CDR3 runs 15 residues. CDR3 amino acids: CASSWTSGRSYEQYF. The CDR3, as DNA: TGTGCCAGCAGTTGGACTAGCGGGAGGTCCTACGAGCAGTACTTC.

Turning to this clonotype: A much more abundant neighbour one base away suggests this may be a read error. The chain is built from TRBV12-3 or TRBV12-4 and TRBJ2-3; TRBD1 matches 7 bases. Germline trimming cut 6 bases from V and 5 bases from J; bases unmatched to any gene: 5. The length of the CDR3 is 13 residues. The CDR3 DNA sequence: TGTGCCAGCAGCAGGTACAGGGGAGATACGCAGTATTTT. Its protein is CASSRYRGDTQYF.

The chain links TRBV29-1 to TRBJ2-1; TRBD2 matches at 10 bases. V trimming: 6 bases; J trimming: 8 bases; junction bases outside the gene matches: 13. CDR3 length equals 15 residues. The V gene's germline CDR1 is SQVTM and CDR2 ANQGSEA. The CDR3 bases are TGCAGCGTAGAAAGGGGATTAGCGGGAGGCTATGAGCAGTTCTTC. Translation gives CSVERGLAGGYEQFF.